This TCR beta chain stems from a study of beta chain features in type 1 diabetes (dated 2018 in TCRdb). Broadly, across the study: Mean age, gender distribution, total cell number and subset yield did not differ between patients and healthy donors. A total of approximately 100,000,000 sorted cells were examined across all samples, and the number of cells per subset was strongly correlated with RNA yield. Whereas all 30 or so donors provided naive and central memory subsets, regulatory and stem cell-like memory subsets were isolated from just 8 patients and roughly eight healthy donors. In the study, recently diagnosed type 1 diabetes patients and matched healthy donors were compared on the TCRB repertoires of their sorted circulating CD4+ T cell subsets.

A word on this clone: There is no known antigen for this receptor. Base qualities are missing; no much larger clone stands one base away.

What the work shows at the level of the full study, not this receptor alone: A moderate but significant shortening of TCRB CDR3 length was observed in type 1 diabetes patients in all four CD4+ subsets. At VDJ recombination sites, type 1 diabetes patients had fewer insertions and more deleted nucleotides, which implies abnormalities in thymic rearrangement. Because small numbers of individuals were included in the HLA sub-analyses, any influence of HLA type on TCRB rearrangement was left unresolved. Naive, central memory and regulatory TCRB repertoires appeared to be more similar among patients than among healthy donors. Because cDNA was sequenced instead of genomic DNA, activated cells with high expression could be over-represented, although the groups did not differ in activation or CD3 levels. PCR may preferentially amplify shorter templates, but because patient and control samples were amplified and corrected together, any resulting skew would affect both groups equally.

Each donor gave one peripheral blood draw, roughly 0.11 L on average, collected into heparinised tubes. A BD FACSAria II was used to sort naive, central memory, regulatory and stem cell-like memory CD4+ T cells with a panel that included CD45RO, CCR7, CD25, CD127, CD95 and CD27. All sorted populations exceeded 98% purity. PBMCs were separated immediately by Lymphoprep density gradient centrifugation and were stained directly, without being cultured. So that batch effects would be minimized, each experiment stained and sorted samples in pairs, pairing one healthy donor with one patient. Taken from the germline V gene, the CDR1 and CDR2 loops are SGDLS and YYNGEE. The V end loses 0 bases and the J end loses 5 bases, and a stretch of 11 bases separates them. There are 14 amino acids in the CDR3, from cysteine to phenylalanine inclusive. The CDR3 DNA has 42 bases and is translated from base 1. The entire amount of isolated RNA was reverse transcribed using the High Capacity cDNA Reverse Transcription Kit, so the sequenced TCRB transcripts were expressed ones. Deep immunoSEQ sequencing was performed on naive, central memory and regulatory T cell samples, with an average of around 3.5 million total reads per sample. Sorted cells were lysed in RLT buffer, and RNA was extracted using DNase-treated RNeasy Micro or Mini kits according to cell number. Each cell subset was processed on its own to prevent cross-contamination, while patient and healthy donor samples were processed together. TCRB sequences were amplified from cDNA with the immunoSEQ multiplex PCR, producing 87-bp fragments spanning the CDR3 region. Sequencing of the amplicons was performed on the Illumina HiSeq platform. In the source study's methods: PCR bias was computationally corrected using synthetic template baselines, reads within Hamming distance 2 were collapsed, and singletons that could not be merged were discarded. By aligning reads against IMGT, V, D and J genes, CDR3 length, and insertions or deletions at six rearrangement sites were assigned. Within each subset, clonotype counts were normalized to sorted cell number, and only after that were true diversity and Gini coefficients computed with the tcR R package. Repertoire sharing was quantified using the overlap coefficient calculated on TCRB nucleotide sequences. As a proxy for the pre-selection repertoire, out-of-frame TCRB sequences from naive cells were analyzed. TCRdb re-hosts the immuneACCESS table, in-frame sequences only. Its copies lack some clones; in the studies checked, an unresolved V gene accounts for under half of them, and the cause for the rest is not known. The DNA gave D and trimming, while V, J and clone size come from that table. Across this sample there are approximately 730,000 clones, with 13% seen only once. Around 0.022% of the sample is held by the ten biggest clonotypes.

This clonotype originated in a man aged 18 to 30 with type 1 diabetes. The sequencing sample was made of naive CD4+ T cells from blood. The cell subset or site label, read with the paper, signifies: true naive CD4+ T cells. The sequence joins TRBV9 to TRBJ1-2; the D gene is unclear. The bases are TGTGCCAGCAGCGTAGGACCGGAAGGGTATGGCTACACCTTC. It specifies CASSVGPEGYGYTF.